A single T cell receptor beta chain is shown here with its context. These data belong to a study of blood T cell repertoires in COVID-19. Study-level background: T cells, B-cell-depleted T cells, or PBMCs supplied cDNA or gDNA.

Trimming cost V 4 bases and J 4 bases; bases outside gene matches: 2. There are 14 residues in the CDR3. Germline V gives CDR1 MNHEY, CDR2 SVGEGT. Source study methods: Cell counts per sample came from amplifying reference gene primers. The assay was immunoSEQ multiplex PCR, and TCRdb's table has in-frame clones only and misses some. V, J and clone size were drawn from that table, and D and trimming were deduced from the DNA. Of roughly 63,000 clones listed, roughly 74% are singletons. This chain joins TRBV6-2 or TRBV6-3 and TRBJ2-2, with 8 positions matching TRBD1. Sequenced input: peripheral blood. This TCR derives from a woman older than 75 with acute or convalescent COVID-19. The CDR3 spells CASSLDRATGELFF. The DNA for the CDR3 is TGTGCCAGCAGTTTGGACAGGGCCACCGGGGAGCTGTTTTTT.